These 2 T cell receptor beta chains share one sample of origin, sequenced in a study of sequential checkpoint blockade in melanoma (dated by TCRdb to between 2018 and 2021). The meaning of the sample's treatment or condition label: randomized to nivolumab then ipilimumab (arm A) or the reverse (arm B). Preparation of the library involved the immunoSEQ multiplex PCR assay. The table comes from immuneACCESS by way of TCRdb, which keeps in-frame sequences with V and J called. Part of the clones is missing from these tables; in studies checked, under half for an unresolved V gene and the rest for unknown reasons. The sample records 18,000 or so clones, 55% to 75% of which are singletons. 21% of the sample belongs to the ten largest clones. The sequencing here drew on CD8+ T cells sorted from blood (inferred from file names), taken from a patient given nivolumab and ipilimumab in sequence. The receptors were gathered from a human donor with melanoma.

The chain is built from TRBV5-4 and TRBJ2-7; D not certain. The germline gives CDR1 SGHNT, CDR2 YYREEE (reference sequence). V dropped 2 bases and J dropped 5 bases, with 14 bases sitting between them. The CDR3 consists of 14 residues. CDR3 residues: CASSFSARPDEQYF. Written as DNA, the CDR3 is TGTGCCAGCAGCTTCTCGGCTAGACCCGACGAGCAGTACTTC.

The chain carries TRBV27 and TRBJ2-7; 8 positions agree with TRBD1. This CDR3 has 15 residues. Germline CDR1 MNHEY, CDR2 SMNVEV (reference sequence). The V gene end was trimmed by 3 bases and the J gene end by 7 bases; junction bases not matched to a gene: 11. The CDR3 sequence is CASSFQRQGNVEQYF. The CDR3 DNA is TGTGCCAGCAGTTTCCAGAGACAGGGGAATGTAGAGCAGTACTTC.